This passage covers 21 T cell receptor beta chains from one sample sequenced in a study of blood T cells in healthy people across ages. For the second PCR, which ran for about 7 to 11 cycles, a sample-barcoded 5' primer and a J-beta primer mix were used. TCRdb fed the 5' RACE reads into MiXCR, producing one record per CDR3 protein. The repertoire holds roughly 1,000,000 distinct CDR3 sequences, approximately 26% seen once, with about 0.8% in the top ten. The same sample was also used in a study of T cells of mothers and their children.

Sequencing was done on a sample of blood. The receptors were sampled from a girl aged 2 to 9 in good health.

In its sample, this clonotype was seen a few times. One junction end does not reproduce the germline sequence, and a read error may be involved. V usage is TRBV6-1 and J usage is TRBJ1-4; D is ambiguous. The CDR3 runs 13 residues. The germline V gene encodes CDR1 MNHNS and CDR2 SASEGT. CDR3 DNA: TGTGCCAGCAGCGGCCCGGCGGGTGAAAGACTGTTTTTT. The encoded protein is CASSGPAGERLFF.

This clonotype was seen ten or more times. The chain has TRBV29-1 and TRBJ2-5, with TRBD2 matching 8 bases. V gave up 6 bases and J gave up 3 bases; unmatched junction bases: 3. Germline V gene data show CDR1 as SQVTM and CDR2 as ANQGSEA. CDR3 length: 12 amino acids. Written as DNA, the CDR3 is TGCAGCGTGACGGGGGGGGAAGAGACCCAGTACTTC. It encodes CSVTGGEETQYF.

This clonotype was seen more than once but under ten times. This rearrangement joins TRBV28 to TRBJ1-1; no clear D gene. Germline values: CDR1 MDHEN, CDR2 SYDVKM. The CDR3 sequence is 15 residues long. The V and J ends lost 4 bases and 7 bases respectively, with 19 bases between them. The CDR3 sequence is CASSSDDTEPFEAFF. CDR3 nucleotide sequence: TGTGCCAGCAGTTCGGATGATACCGAACCCTTTGAAGCTTTCTTT.

This chain's CDR3 is CASSYRLAGSTQYF. The CDR3 DNA is TGTGCCAGCAGCTACCGCCTAGCGGGATCAACGCAGTATTTT. The V call is TRBV7-2, the J call TRBJ2-3; 9 nucleotides line up with TRBD2. The germline V gene has CDR1 SGHTA and CDR2 FQGNSA. The CDR3 consists of 14 residues. Losses at the gene ends were 4 bases for V and 9 bases for J; bases not matched to a gene: 8.

This clonotype has only a few counts. The chain links TRBV12-3 or TRBV12-4 to TRBJ1-4, with D perhaps TRBD1 (5 bases). The CDR3 runs 18 residues. Trimming removed 7 bases at V and 3 bases at J, with 24 bases between. The CDR3 loop reads CASTDLLHFGGSNEKLFF. The CDR3 coding sequence is TGTGCCAGCACCGACCTCTTGCATTTTGGGGGGTCTAATGAAAAACTGTTTTTT.

The chain carries TRBV29-1 and TRBJ2-5; 10 positions agree with TRBD2. The V and J ends lost 7 bases and 5 bases, in that order; junction bases with no gene match: 4. In germline, CDR1 is SQVTM, CDR2 ANQGSEA. The CDR3 length is 12 residues. As DNA, the CDR3 is TGCAGCGGTAGCGGGGGGCAGGAGACCCAGTACTTC. It yields the protein CSGSGGQETQYF.

In regard to this clonotype: A junction boundary mismatches the germline segment, possibly from a read error. This chain uses TRBV5-1 with TRBJ1-2, with 8 bases fitting TRBD1. The CDR3 runs to 16 residues. CDR1 SGHRS and CDR2 YFSETQ come from the germline V gene. The CDR3 spells CASSLAEAGGFYGFTF. The CDR3 DNA reads as TGCGCCAGCAGCTTGGCCGAGGCAGGGGGCTTCTATGGCTTCACCTTC. The full variable domain, completed using reference TRBV5-1 and TRBJ1-2, is KAGVTQTPRYLIKTRGQQVTLSCSPISGHRSVSWYQQTPGQGLQFLFEYFSETQRNKGNFPGRFSGRQFSNSRSEMNVSTLELGDSALYLCASSLAEAGGFYGFTFGSGTRLTVV.

On this clonotype: The germline gene is not matched at one end of the junction; a read error may be the cause. The CDR3 region is CASSAGDRGVLDF. Written as DNA, the CDR3 is TGTGCCAGCAGCGCTGGGGACAGGGGTGTGCTGGACTTC. The chain recombines TRBV9 with TRBJ2-7, with TRBD1 identical over 10 bases. This CDR3 region has 13 residues. Germline CDR1 is SGDLS and CDR2 is YYNGEE.

The chain joins TRBV4-1 to TRBJ2-7; TRBD1 matches 7 bases. The V and J ends lost 4 bases and 6 bases, in that order; junction bases with no gene match: 6. The length of the CDR3 is 13 residues. Germline V gene sequence: CDR1 MGHRA, CDR2 YSYEKL. CDR3 in DNA: TGCGCCAGCAGCCGATTTTCAGGGGGCGAGCAGTACTTC. As protein: CASSRFSGGEQYF.

This clonotype appeared many times. The CDR3 is CASSYSYTGTGKYEQYF. In DNA, the CDR3 is TGTGCCAGCAGTTACTCCTACACCGGGACAGGGAAGTACGAGCAGTACTTC. V usage is TRBV6-5 and J usage is TRBJ2-7, with TRBD1 identical over 9 bases. V gave up 0 bases and J gave up 4 bases; unmatched junction bases: 10. Germline V gene lookup returns CDR1 MNHEY and CDR2 SVGAGI. The CDR3 consists of 17 residues.

This clonotype was counted ten times or more. One junction end disagrees with the germline gene, perhaps due to a read error. This chain links TRBV12-3 or TRBV12-4 with TRBJ2-3, with a possible D match to TRBD2 (7 bases). This CDR3 has 15 amino acids. Here the CDR3 DNA reads TGTGCCAGCAGCTTAGGGGGGGGAAGCACAGATACGCAGTATTTT. Translated: CASSLGGGSTDTQYF.

The table lists this clonotype with a few counts. The V and J genes are TRBV15 and TRBJ2-5, with D perhaps TRBD2 (5 bases). The CDR3 consists of 17 residues. Trimming cost V 0 bases and J 2 bases, with 16 bases left between them. From germline, CDR1 is LNHNV and CDR2 YYDKDF (reference sequence). CDR3 sequence reads: CATSRDLRRLHQETQYF. Written as DNA, the CDR3 is TGTGCCACCAGCAGAGATTTAAGGAGACTACATCAAGAGACCCAGTACTTC. Looking up the rest from reference TRBV15 and TRBJ2-5 gives the full variable domain: DAMVIQNPRYQVTQFGKPVTLSCSQTLNHNVMYWYQQKSSQAPKLLFHYYDKDFNNEADTPDNFQSRRPNTSFCFLDIRSPGLGDTAMYLCATSRDLRRLHQETQYFGPGTRLLVL.

This clonotype has only a few counts. This chain joins TRBV7-6 and TRBJ1-2; the D is unclear. This CDR3 has 14 amino acids. In germline, CDR1 is SGHVS, CDR2 FNYEAQ. Trimming cost V 3 bases and J 4 bases, with 12 bases left between them. CDR3 amino acids: CASSLETSSYGYTF. The CDR3 nucleotides read TGTGCCAGCAGCTTGGAAACCTCGAGCTATGGCTACACCTTC.

This clonotype was seen only a few times. This chain uses TRBV12-3 or TRBV12-4 with TRBJ2-5; TRBD2 matches at 11 bases. The DNA end is more similar to TRBJ2-1, so the J call may be wrong. The CDR3 covers 15 residues. Written as DNA, the CDR3 is TGTGCCAGCAGTGCGGGACTAGCGGCGTGGAATGAGCAGTTCTTC. Translated, it gives CASSAGLAAWNEQFF.

The chain has TRBV12-3 or TRBV12-4 and TRBJ2-5; 8 bases line up with TRBD1. The assigned J gene may be wrong: the sequence end matches TRBJ2-1 better. This CDR3 has 13 amino acids. CDR3 amino acids: CASSVRGQGEQFF. CDR3 in DNA: TGTGCCAGCAGTGTCAGGGGGCAAGGTGAGCAGTTCTTC.

The J gene is TRBJ2-3, the V gene TRBV5-1; D ambiguous. This CDR3 contains 14 residues. The germline V and J ends were trimmed by 4 bases and 3 bases, with 12 bases remaining between them. CDR1 is SGHRS and CDR2 is YFSETQ in the germline V gene. The CDR3 loop is CASSQVAPTDTQYF. Written as DNA, the CDR3 is TGCGCCAGCAGCCAGGTAGCCCCAACAGATACGCAGTATTTT.

This rearrangement joins TRBV10-3 to TRBJ2-1; TRBD2 agrees at 9 bases. V lost 6 bases and J lost 3; bases outside the gene matches: 6. The CDR3 has 15 residues. Germline V gene data show CDR1 as ENHRY and CDR2 as SYGVKD. The CDR3 DNA reads as TGTGCCATCAGGAAGACTAGCGGACACTACAATGAGCAGTTCTTC. This gives the protein CAIRKTSGHYNEQFF.

This clonotype has only a few counts. The chain employs TRBV7-2 and TRBJ1-2, with a weak D call TRBD1 (5 bases). Germline V gene sequence: CDR1 SGHTA, CDR2 FQGNSA. Trimming pared 6 bases from V and 8 bases from J, leaving 16 bases between. The CDR3 runs 13 residues. Here the CDR3 DNA reads TGTGCCAGCAGACTATGGATAGGGGACGGCTACACCTTC. This sequence encodes CASRLWIGDGYTF.

This chain uses TRBV2 with TRBJ2-1; D is perhaps TRBD1 (6 bases). This CDR3 comprises 15 residues. Germline CDR1 is SNHLY and CDR2 is FYNNEI. V was shortened by 5 bases and J by 5 bases, with 16 bases between the two germline ends. In nucleotides, the CDR3 is TGTGCCAGCAGTTCACCACTGACAGGAGACAATGAGCAGTTCTTC. It yields the protein CASSSPLTGDNEQFF.

This clonotype was seen only a few times. One end of the junction is discordant with germline, which a read error may explain. The V gene is TRBV29-1, the J gene TRBJ2-2; tentatively, D is TRBD1 (7 bases). The CDR3 has 13 residues. In germline, CDR1 is SQVTM, CDR2 ANQGSEA. The CDR3 here is CSYKTGNTGGLFF. CDR3 DNA sequence: TGCAGCTACAAGACAGGGAACACCGGGGGGCTGTTTTTT.

This clonotype was seen a few times. CDR3 nucleotide sequence: TGTGCCAGCAGTAACTGGGACTGGGCTAGCACAGATACGCAGTATTTT. Protein product: CASSNWDWASTDTQYF. V gene TRBV6-5 combines with J gene TRBJ2-3; possible D gene TRBD2, 6 bases. V was clipped by 5 bases and J by 0 bases, with 15 bases between them. Germline CDR1 reads MNHEY; CDR2 reads SVGAGI. This CDR3 contains 16 residues.